Sequencing of this T cell receptor (beta chain) was carried out in a study of identical twins. Note on this clonotype: The antigen remains undetermined.

TCRdb fed the 5' RACE reads into MiXCR, producing one record per CDR3 protein. The table has around 670,000 distinct CDR3 sequences, around 6% seen once. Trimming pared 6 bases from V and 11 bases from J, leaving 17 bases between. Germline assignment: CDR1 KGHSH and CDR2 LQKENI. There are 13 residues in the CDR3. Study-level findings and limits: A partial confounding effect on zero-insertion analyses could come from invariant MAIT and iNKT cells. Memory repertoires showed no such pattern, whereas abundant cord blood beta clonotypes carried fewer insertions.

This chain joins TRBV18 and TRBJ2-4; either TRBD1 or TRBD2 may fit D (5 bases each). This TCR was sampled from a man between 18 and 35 years old in good health. The specimen sequenced was naive T cells sorted from blood. The CDR3 reads CASSPVEVGVQYF. The CDR3 DNA reads TGTGCCAGCTCCCCCGTGGAGGTGGGGGTTCAGTACTTC. The whole variable domain, remainder taken from reference TRBV18 and TRBJ2-4, is NAGVMQNPRHLVRRRGQEARLRCSPMKGHSHVYWYRQLPEEGLKFMVYLQKENIIDESGMPKERFSAEFPKEGPSILRIQQVVRGDSAAYFCASSPVEVGVQYFGAGTRLSVL.